What follows are 26 T cell receptor beta chains derived from one specimen sequenced in a study of T cell responses to AZD1222 COVID-19 vaccine. The data were produced by immunoSEQ multiplex PCR, yet TCRdb's version contains in-frame clones alone and is incomplete. The sample shows around 80,000 clones, over 75% of them seen only once. Here the sequenced sample was peripheral blood, taken 28 days after the second AZD1222 dose. These receptors were taken from an adult who received the AZD1222 COVID-19 vaccine.

This chain uses TRBV18 with TRBJ2-5; D possibly uses TRBD1 or TRBD2 (5 bases each). There are 13 residues in the CDR3. Germline assignment: CDR1 KGHSH and CDR2 LQKENI. V was clipped by 5 bases and J by 7 bases, with 14 bases between them. In DNA, the CDR3 is TGTGCCAGCTCAGGGGACCACGGAGGGACCCAGTACTTC. It specifies CASSGDHGGTQYF.

The chain links TRBV9 to TRBJ2-1; TRBD2 aligns across 9 bases. CDR1 is SGDLS and CDR2 is YYNGEE in the germline V gene. V shed 4 bases, J shed 0 bases, and the junction held 5 bases outside the gene matches. This CDR3 is 16 amino acids long. The CDR3 DNA is TGTGCCAGCAGCCCTCGAGCGGGGGGCTCCTACAATGAGCAGTTCTTC. Translated: CASSPRAGGSYNEQFF. Full variable domain (outside the CDR3, taken from reference TRBV9 and TRBJ2-1): DSGVTQTPKHLITATGQRVTLRCSPRSGDLSVYWYQQSLDQGLQFLIQYYNGEERAKGNILERFSAQQFPDLHSELNLSSLELGDSALYFCASSPRAGGSYNEQFFGPGTRLTVL.

The CDR3 sequence is CASSLRATSRYEQYF. The CDR3 DNA is TGTGCCAGCAGCTTGAGGGCAACCTCCCGCTACGAGCAGTACTTC. The gene calls are TRBV5-4 and TRBJ2-7; D is uncertain. In germline, CDR1 is SGHNT, CDR2 YYREEE (reference sequence). V was clipped by 1 base and J by 3 bases, with 14 bases between them. The CDR3 has 15 amino acids.

The chain couples TRBV19 to TRBJ2-7, with a weak D call TRBD1 (6 bases). There are 15 residues in the CDR3. CDR1 is LNHDA, CDR2 SQIVND, per germline (reference sequence). V was pared by 5 bases and J by 3 bases, with 17 bases between. The CDR3 spells CASSGTGYGFYEQYF. The CDR3 nucleotides read TGTGCCAGTAGTGGAACAGGGTACGGATTCTACGAGCAGTACTTC. Looking up the rest from reference TRBV19 and TRBJ2-7 gives the full variable domain: DGGITQSPKYLFRKEGQNVTLSCEQNLNHDAMYWYRQDPGQGLRLIYYSQIVNDFQKGDIAEGYSVSREKKESFPLTVTSAQKNPTAFYLCASSGTGYGFYEQYFGPGTRLTVT.

The rearrangement joins TRBV2 to TRBJ2-6; TRBD1 might be the D (5 bases). V was clipped by 7 bases and J by 0 bases, with 10 bases between them. The CDR3 covers 15 residues. Germline V lookup: CDR1 SNHLY, CDR2 FYNNEI. This CDR3 is CASNKQASGANVLTF. CDR3 in DNA: TGTGCCAGCAACAAACAGGCCTCTGGGGCCAACGTCCTGACTTTC.

The chain carries TRBV2 and TRBJ1-4; no reliable D call. V dropped 7 bases and J dropped 7 bases, with 13 bases sitting between them. CDR1 and CDR2 from the germline V gene are SNHLY and FYNNEI. There are 13 residues in the CDR3. CDR3 loop: CASTSRRAEKLFF. The CDR3 region has the DNA TGTGCCAGCACCTCCCGTCGGGCTGAAAAACTGTTTTTT.

The CDR3 sequence: CASSYDRAAGNTIYF. In nucleotides, the CDR3 is TGTGCCAGCAGTTACGACCGGGCAGCCGGAAACACCATATATTTT. The chain has TRBV6-5 and TRBJ1-3; D not certain. Germline CDR1 reads MNHEY; CDR2 reads SVGAGI. V dropped 2 bases and J dropped 4 bases, with 12 bases sitting between them. CDR3 length equals 15 residues.

V usage is TRBV13 and J usage is TRBJ2-3, with 7 bases fitting TRBD2. The CDR3 is 16 amino acids. Unmatched junction bases numbered 10, after V lost 4 bases and J lost 3 bases. Germline V gene sequence: CDR1 PRHDT, CDR2 FYEKMQ (reference sequence). This CDR3 is CASSYPGRRVTDTQYF. DNA for the CDR3: TGTGCCAGCAGCTACCCCGGGAGGCGTGTTACAGATACGCAGTATTTT. Full variable domain (missing parts from reference TRBV13 and TRBJ2-3): AAGVIQSPRHLIKEKRETATLKCYPIPRHDTVYWYQQGPGQDPQFLISFYEKMQSDKGSIPDRFSAQQFSDYHSELNMSSLELGDSALYFCASSYPGRRVTDTQYFGPGTRLTVL.

This clone came up once. The CDR3 protein is CASSVGDRGSVTEAFF. Written as DNA, the CDR3 is TGTGCCAGCAGCGTAGGGGACAGGGGCTCCGTAACTGAAGCTTTCTTT. The chain couples TRBV9 to TRBJ1-1; 10 nucleotides agree with TRBD1. V was clipped by 0 bases and J by 5 bases; unmatched bases: 7. The CDR3 spans 16 residues. CDR1 and CDR2 (germline): SGDLS, YYNGEE.

This sequence joins TRBV14 and TRBJ2-7, with D perhaps matching TRBD1 (7 bases). From germline, CDR1 is SGHDN and CDR2 FVKESK. The CDR3 loop spans 17 amino acids. Trimming cost V 0 bases and J 4 bases, with 19 bases left between them. This chain's CDR3 is CASSQDIGQGGLYEQYF. Written as DNA, the CDR3 is TGTGCCAGCAGCCAAGATATTGGTCAGGGGGGTCTTTACGAGCAGTACTTC.

The rearrangement uses TRBV18 and TRBJ2-1, with 8 bases lining up with TRBD1. The CDR3 has 17 amino acids. In germline, CDR1 is KGHSH, CDR2 LQKENI. The ends lost 5 bases at V and 2 bases at J; junction bases unmatched: 11. The CDR3 region has the DNA TGTGCCAGCTCATCTCCGACCGGGACAGGAGCCTACAATGAGCAGTTCTTC. Translated, it gives CASSSPTGTGAYNEQFF.

V is TRBV9 and J is TRBJ2-1; a possible D gene is TRBD2 (5 bases). Germline CDR1 is SGDLS and CDR2 is YYNGEE. The CDR3 loop spans 15 amino acids. Between the trimmed V and J ends, which lost 2 bases and 5 bases, there was a span of 14 bases. In nucleotides, the CDR3 is TGTGCCAGCAGCGTGGCGGCTAGCCGCAACAATGAGCAGTTCTTC. It is translated as CASSVAASRNNEQFF.

This rearrangement joins TRBV3-1 (or the pseudogene TRBV3-2) to TRBJ1-6; maybe TRBD1 (5 bases). V lost 4 bases and J lost 7, with 14 bases in between. The CDR3 spans 15 residues. Per the germline V gene, CDR1 is LGHDT and CDR2 is YNNKEL (reference sequence). CDR3 sequence: CASSLAGAFNSPLHF. CDR3 nucleotide sequence: TGTGCCAGCAGCCTAGCCGGGGCCTTCAATTCACCCCTCCACTTT.

Comments on this clone: Other nucleotide sequences from this sample produce the same CDR3. The gene calls are TRBV2 and TRBJ2-6, with 11 positions matching TRBD1. This CDR3 is built from 17 residues. Germline CDR1 SNHLY, CDR2 FYNNEI. J lost 1 base, V lost 3 bases, and 2 bases had no gene match. CDR3 residues: CASSEGTGGSGANVLTF. The CDR3 DNA is TGTGCCAGCAGTGAGGGGACAGGGGGTTCTGGGGCCAACGTCCTGACTTTC.

This chain uses TRBV7-2 with TRBJ1-5; D may be TRBD1 (6 bases). The V gene lost 5 bases and the J gene lost 1 base, with 12 bases spanning the gap. The CDR3 is 15 amino acids. Germline loops: CDR1 SGHTA, CDR2 FQGNSA. CDR3: CASSLGQRSNQPQHF. CDR3 in DNA: TGTGCCAGCAGCCTCGGACAGAGGAGCAATCAGCCCCAGCATTTT.

This sequence joins TRBV6-5 and TRBJ1-6; 10 nucleotides match TRBD1. Unmatched junction bases numbered 6, after V lost 5 bases and J lost 8 bases. The V gene's germline CDR1 is MNHEY and CDR2 SVGAGI. This CDR3 region has 15 residues. CDR3 amino acids: CASSKTGTGDSPLHF. The CDR3 DNA follows: TGTGCCAGCAGTAAAACCGGGACAGGGGATTCACCCCTCCACTTT.

V is TRBV30 and J is TRBJ2-7, with TRBD1 as a possible D gene (6 bases). Germline CDR1 and CDR2: GTSNPN and SVGIG (reference sequence). This CDR3 has 12 residues. CDR3 nucleotide sequence: TGTGCTTGGTCGACAGGTCTCTACGAGCAGTACTTC. The encoded protein is CAWSTGLYEQYF. The full variable domain, with the rest looked up from reference TRBV30 and TRBJ2-7, is SQTIHQWPATLVQPVGSPLSLECTVEGTSNPNLYWYRQAAGRGLQLLFYSVGIGQISSEVPQNLSASRPQDRQFILSSKKLLLSDSGFYLCAWSTGLYEQYFGPGTRLTVT.

V usage is TRBV7-3 and J usage is TRBJ2-3; D might be TRBD1 or TRBD2, each matching 5 bases. Trimming shortened V by 5 bases and J by 9 bases, and 12 bases separated the two germline ends. The CDR3 contains 12 residues. CDR1 is SGHTA and CDR2 is FQGTGA in the germline V gene. The CDR3 DNA reads as TGTGCCAGCAGCGGCAGGGAGAGGACGCAGTATTTT. Translated, it gives CASSGRERTQYF.

This chain links TRBV18 with TRBJ1-1, with 10 positions matching TRBD1. V lost 4 bases, J lost 1 base, and 3 bases stayed unmatched. In germline, CDR1 is KGHSH, CDR2 LQKENI. The CDR3 runs to 15 residues. Here the CDR3 DNA reads TGTGCCAGCTCACAAGGACAGGGGGGGAACACTGAAGCTTTCTTT. Encoded protein: CASSQGQGGNTEAFF. Drawing the rest from reference TRBV18 and TRBJ1-1, the complete variable domain is NAGVMQNPRHLVRRRGQEARLRCSPMKGHSHVYWYRQLPEEGLKFMVYLQKENIIDESGMPKERFSAEFPKEGPSILRIQQVVRGDSAAYFCASSQGQGGNTEAFFGQGTRLTVV.

V is TRBV5-4 and J is TRBJ2-1; D unresolved. Germline V CDR1 and CDR2: SGHNT, YYREEE (reference sequence). The CDR3 runs to 14 residues. V lost 1 base and J 2 bases, leaving 7 bases between the germline ends. CDR3 residues: CASSLTTTYNEQFF. The CDR3, as DNA: TGTGCCAGCAGCTTGACAACCACCTACAATGAGCAGTTCTTC.

The chain recombines TRBV5-1 with TRBJ1-5; 9 bases align to TRBD1. The V gene's germline CDR1 is SGHRS and CDR2 YFSETQ. The CDR3 has 16 residues. The J segment lost 2 bases and the V segment lost 0 bases, leaving 3 bases of the junction unmatched. The CDR3 bases are TGCGCCAGCAGCTTGGGGACAGGGGTTGGCAATCAGCCCCAGCATTTT. Its translation is CASSLGTGVGNQPQHF.

The J gene is TRBJ2-7, the V gene TRBV2; TRBD1 matches at 8 bases. Unmatched junction bases numbered 2, after V lost 4 bases and J lost 3 bases. This CDR3 spans 13 amino acids. Germline V gives CDR1 SNHLY, CDR2 FYNNEI. CDR3 sequence (DNA): TGTGCCAGCAGTGGAACAGGGGGCTACGAGCAGTACTTC. Translated, it gives CASSGTGGYEQYF.

The rearrangement links TRBV29-1 to TRBJ2-7; the match to TRBD1 covers 8 bases. The V gene's germline CDR1 is SQVTM and CDR2 ANQGSEA. Trimming at V came to 0 bases and at J to 5 bases, leaving 9 bases not matched to a gene. The CDR3 spans 15 residues. CDR3 loop: CSVEDSGGVYDEQYF. The CDR3 nucleotides are TGCAGCGTTGAAGATTCAGGGGGCGTGTACGACGAGCAGTACTTC.

This chain joins TRBV4-1 and TRBJ2-1; D not resolved. The ends were cut back, 2 bases at V and 5 bases at J, with 1 base in the middle. The V gene's germline CDR1 is MGHRA and CDR2 YSYEKL. This CDR3 has 11 residues. The CDR3 nucleotides are TGCGCCAGCAGCCAAAACAATGAGCAGTTCTTC. It translates to CASSQNNEQFF.

The chain is built from TRBV28 and TRBJ2-7; D call uncertain. Trimming left V 5 bases short and J 5 bases short, with 7 bases between. Per germline, CDR1 MDHEN and CDR2 SYDVKM. The CDR3 is 11 residues long. CDR3 sequence: CASSRLDEQYF. DNA of the CDR3: TGTGCCAGCAGTCGGTTGGACGAGCAGTACTTC.

J is TRBJ1-3 and V is TRBV18; no clear D gene. The CDR3 is 16 residues long. Germline CDR1 reads KGHSH; CDR2 reads LQKENI. V was shortened by 2 bases and J by 0 bases, with 11 bases between the two germline ends. This CDR3 is CASSPSPSSSGNTIYF. The DNA of the CDR3 is TGTGCCAGCTCACCATCACCTTCCAGCTCTGGAAACACCATATATTTT. The complete variable domain, with remaining parts taken from reference TRBV18 and TRBJ1-3, reads NAGVMQNPRHLVRRRGQEARLRCSPMKGHSHVYWYRQLPEEGLKFMVYLQKENIIDESGMPKERFSAEFPKEGPSILRIQQVVRGDSAAYFCASSPSPSSSGNTIYFGEGSWLTVV.